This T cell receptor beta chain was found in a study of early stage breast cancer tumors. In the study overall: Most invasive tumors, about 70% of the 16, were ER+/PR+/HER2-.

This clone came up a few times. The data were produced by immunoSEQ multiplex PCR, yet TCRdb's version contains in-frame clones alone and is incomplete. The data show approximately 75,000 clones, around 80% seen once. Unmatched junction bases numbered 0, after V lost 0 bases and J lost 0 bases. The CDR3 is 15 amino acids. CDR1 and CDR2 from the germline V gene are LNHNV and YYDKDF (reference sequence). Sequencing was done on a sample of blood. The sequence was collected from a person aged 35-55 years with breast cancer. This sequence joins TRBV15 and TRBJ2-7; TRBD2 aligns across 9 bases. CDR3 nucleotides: TGTGCCACCAGCAGAGAGACTAGCGGCTCCTACGAGCAGTACTTC. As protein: CATSRETSGSYEQYF.